This T cell receptor (beta chain) was sequenced for a study of early T cells in non-severe SARS-CoV-2 infection. Study observations and caveats: Lookups in VDJdb leaned toward anti-spike CD8 responses and missed private and CD4 specificities.

Unique molecular identifiers (one per individual cDNA molecule) were attached. TCRdb reprocessed the 5' RACE reads via MiXCR and lists one record per CDR3 protein. The top ten hold about 5.5% of the sample, which has 90,000 or so distinct CDR3 sequences, 14% to 15% seen once. In its sample, this clonotype was seen a few times. Its matching antigen is unknown. Source material: whole blood. The origin of this receptor is an adult who was a healthcare worker with PCR-confirmed SARS-CoV-2 infection or an uninfected control (not recorded which).

DNA for the CDR3: TGTGCCAGCAGCTCTAACAGTGCAGATACGCAGTATTTT. Residues: CASSSNSADTQYF. V usage is TRBV3-1 and J usage is TRBJ2-3; D gene unclear. In germline, CDR1 is LGHDT, CDR2 YNNKEL (reference sequence). The ends were cut back, 5 bases at V and 4 bases at J, with 10 bases in the middle. The CDR3 has 13 residues.